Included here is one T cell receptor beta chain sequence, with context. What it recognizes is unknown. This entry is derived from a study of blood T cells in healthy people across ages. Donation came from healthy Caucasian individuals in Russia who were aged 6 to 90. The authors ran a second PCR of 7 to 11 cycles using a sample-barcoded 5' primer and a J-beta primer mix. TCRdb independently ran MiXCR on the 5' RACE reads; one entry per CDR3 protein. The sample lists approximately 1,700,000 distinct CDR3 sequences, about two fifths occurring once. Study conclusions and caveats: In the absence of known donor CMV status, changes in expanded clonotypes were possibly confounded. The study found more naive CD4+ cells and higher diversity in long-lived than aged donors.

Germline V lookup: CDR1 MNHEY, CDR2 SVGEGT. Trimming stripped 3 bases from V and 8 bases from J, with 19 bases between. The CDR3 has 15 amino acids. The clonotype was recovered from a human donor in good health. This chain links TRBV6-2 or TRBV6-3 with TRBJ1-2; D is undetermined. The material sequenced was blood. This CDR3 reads CASSYSPGKADGYTF. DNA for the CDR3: TGTGCCAGCAGTTATAGCCCCGGGAAGGCGGACGGCTACACCTTC.